This note documents a single T cell receptor beta chain sequence. Antigen: not known. This entry belongs to a study of identical twins. Points from the study as a whole: For out-of-frame beta sequences, excess twin sharing was weaker. Clonotypes of the beta chain that were abundant in cord blood carried fewer insertions (memory repertoires showed none).

TCRdb re-derived calls from the 5' RACE reads in MiXCR, one entry per CDR3 protein. The sample carries around 230,000 distinct CDR3 sequences, roughly 7.1% recorded once. The CDR3 is 16 amino acids. V gave up 0 bases and J gave up 0 bases, with 11 bases separating them. CDR1 and CDR2 from the germline V gene are SEHNR and FQNEAQ (reference sequence). These data were also filed under a second study, of T cells expressing NK-cell markers.

The chain joins TRBV7-9 to TRBJ2-5; D may correspond to TRBD1 or TRBD2 (6 bases each). The sequence derives from a woman aged 18-29 years in good health. The specimen sequenced was CD8+ T cells sorted from blood. The CDR3 protein is CASSLAGGTNQETQYF. The CDR3, as DNA: TGTGCCAGCAGCTTAGCCGGAGGGACAAACCAAGAGACCCAGTACTTC.